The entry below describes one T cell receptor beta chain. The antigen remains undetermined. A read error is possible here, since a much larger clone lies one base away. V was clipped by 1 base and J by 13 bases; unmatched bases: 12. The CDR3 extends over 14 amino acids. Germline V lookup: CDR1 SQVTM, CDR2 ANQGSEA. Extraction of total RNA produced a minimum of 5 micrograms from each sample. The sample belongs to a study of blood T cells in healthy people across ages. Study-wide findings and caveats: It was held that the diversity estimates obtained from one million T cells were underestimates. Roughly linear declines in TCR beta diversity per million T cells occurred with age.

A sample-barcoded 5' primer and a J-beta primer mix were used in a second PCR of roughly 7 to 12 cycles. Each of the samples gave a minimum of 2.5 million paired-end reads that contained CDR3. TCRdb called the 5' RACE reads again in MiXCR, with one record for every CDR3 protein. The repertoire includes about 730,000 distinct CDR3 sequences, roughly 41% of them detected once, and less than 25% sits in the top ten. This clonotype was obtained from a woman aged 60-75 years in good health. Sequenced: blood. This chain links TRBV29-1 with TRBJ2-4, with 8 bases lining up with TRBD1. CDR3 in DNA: TGCAGCGTTGAAGTCACAGGGGGGCCGAGTGAGCAGTACTTC. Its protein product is CSVEVTGGPSEQYF.